These 20 T cell receptor beta chains were sequenced from one sample in a study of cytomegalovirus exposure and HLA in healthy donors. It was with 60 Vbeta and 13 Jbeta primers that the PCR ran. Profiling relied on immunoSEQ multiplex PCR, and the TCRdb table lists in-frame clones only, not all of them. The sample includes about 110,000 clones, 82% of them seen just once. The sample consisted of PBMCs. These receptor sequences come from a woman between 18 and 29 years old in good health and CMV-seronegative.

V and J are TRBV5-8 and TRBJ2-1; tentatively, D is TRBD2 (6 bases). Per germline, CDR1 SGHTS and CDR2 YDEGEE. The CDR3 spans 16 residues. Deletions cut 1 base from V and 1 base from J, with 12 bases between. This CDR3 reads CASSLLGGWSYNEQFF. The CDR3, as DNA: TGTGCCAGCAGCTTGTTGGGGGGTTGGTCCTACAATGAGCAGTTCTTC.

The rearrangement links TRBV27 to TRBJ2-3, with 9 positions matching TRBD2. The CDR3 totals 18 residues. In germline, CDR1 is MNHEY, CDR2 SMNVEV (reference sequence). The ends lost 0 bases at V and 5 bases at J; junction bases unmatched: 12. The CDR3 DNA follows: TGTGCCAGCAGTTTATCTGGGCTAGCGGGGTCACGGGGAGATACGCAGTATTTT. It yields the protein CASSLSGLAGSRGDTQYF.

The CDR3 region has the DNA TGTGCCAGCAGCTTAGGATCAGGGGTTGGTACCATATATTTT. Translating it yields CASSLGSGVGTIYF. The gene calls are TRBV7-2 and TRBJ1-3; a possible D gene is TRBD1 (6 bases). Germline values: CDR1 SGHTA, CDR2 FQGNSA. Trimming shortened V by 1 base and J by 10 bases, and 14 bases separated the two germline ends. There are 14 residues in the CDR3.

This clone has just a few counts. This chain uses TRBV9 with TRBJ1-4; 7 nucleotides align to TRBD1. Germline V gene data show CDR1 as SGDLS and CDR2 as YYNGEE. The trim removed 3 bases at V and 0 bases at J, leaving 2 bases unmatched. CDR3 length equals 15 residues. The CDR3 region has the DNA TGTGCCAGCAGCGGACAGGGTACAACTAATGAAAAACTGTTTTTT. Translation: CASSGQGTTNEKLFF. The variable domain in full, with the rest retrieved from reference TRBV9 and TRBJ1-4, is DSGVTQTPKHLITATGQRVTLRCSPRSGDLSVYWYQQSLDQGLQFLIQYYNGEERAKGNILERFSAQQFPDLHSELNLSSLELGDSALYFCASSGQGTTNEKLFFGSGTQLSVL.

The CDR3 spells CASSSRGGSGYEQYF. CDR3 coding DNA: TGTGCCAGCAGTTCCCGGGGGGGTTCCGGCTACGAGCAGTACTTC. This rearrangement joins TRBV28 to TRBJ2-7, with 8 bases lining up with TRBD2. The V segment lost 4 bases and the J segment 3 bases; nucleotides outside the gene matches: 8. Germline CDR1 and CDR2: MDHEN and SYDVKM. CDR3 length: 15 amino acids.

The chain links TRBV5-6 to TRBJ1-1; perhaps TRBD1 as D (5 bases). V lost 2 bases and J lost 1, with 9 bases in between. The CDR3 sequence is 14 residues long. Germline V gene lookup returns CDR1 SGHDT and CDR2 YYEEEE. This CDR3 reads CASSFSQGNTEAFF. The CDR3 region has the DNA TGTGCCAGCAGCTTCAGTCAGGGGAACACTGAAGCTTTCTTT.

This clone turned up a few times. CDR3 protein: CASSLAQGETQYF. In DNA, the CDR3 is TGTGCCAGCAGCTTAGCCCAGGGAGAGACCCAGTACTTC. The chain uses TRBV11-2 and TRBJ2-5; a weak D match, TRBD1 (5 bases). V was shortened by 1 base and J by 4 bases, with 7 bases between the two germline ends. The CDR3 contains 13 residues. Germline loops: CDR1 SGHAT, CDR2 FQNNGV.

The chain combines TRBV7-2 with TRBJ1-6; D remains ambiguous. The CDR3 is 17 amino acids. Trimming took 1 base from V and 5 from J, leaving 15 bases between them. The germline V gene has CDR1 SGHTA and CDR2 FQGNSA. CDR3 coding DNA: TGTGCCAGCAGCTTAGTGGTTGGGAGCCCGAATAATTCACCCCTCCACTTT. It translates to CASSLVVGSPNNSPLHF. The whole variable domain, remainder taken from reference TRBV7-2 and TRBJ1-6, is GAGVSQSPSNKVTEKGKDVELRCDPISGHTALYWYRQSLGQGLEFLIYFQGNSAPDKSGLPSDRFSAERTGGSVSTLTIQRTQQEDSAVYLCASSLVVGSPNNSPLHFGNGTRLTVT.

The chain couples TRBV7-9 to TRBJ1-1; 11 bases are shared with TRBD1. With V trimmed by 4 bases and J by 0 bases, 4 bases remained unmatched. Per germline, CDR1 SEHNR and CDR2 FQNEAQ (reference sequence). The CDR3 totals 16 residues. The CDR3 region is CASSSGTGGLNTEAFF. The CDR3 bases are TGTGCCAGCAGCTCCGGGACAGGGGGTTTGAACACTGAAGCTTTCTTT.

CDR3 region: CASSWRQIYSGANVLTF. The DNA for the CDR3 is TGTGCCAGCAGCTGGCGACAGATTTACTCTGGGGCCAACGTCCTGACTTTC. The genes are TRBV7-2 and TRBJ2-6; TRBD1 might be the D (5 bases). Trimming stripped 4 bases from V and 0 bases from J, with 13 bases between. The CDR3 extends over 17 amino acids. Germline CDR1 SGHTA, CDR2 FQGNSA.

The V call is TRBV28, the J call TRBJ1-2; TRBD1 matches 10 bases. The V segment lost 6 bases and the J segment 5 bases; nucleotides outside the gene matches: 9. The CDR3 runs 15 residues. Germline V lookup: CDR1 MDHEN, CDR2 SYDVKM. The CDR3 loop reads CASRARTGGLYGYTF. CDR3 DNA sequence: TGTGCCAGCAGAGCCCGGACAGGGGGTTTGTATGGCTACACCTTC.

J is TRBJ1-3 and V is TRBV28; D gene uncertain. V dropped 3 bases and J dropped 3 bases, with 6 bases sitting between them. Germline V gene sequence: CDR1 MDHEN, CDR2 SYDVKM. The CDR3 length is 13 residues. CDR3 nucleotide sequence: TGTGCCAGCAGTTTGGGCAGTGGAAACACCATATATTTT. It specifies CASSLGSGNTIYF.

The V call is TRBV4-1, the J call TRBJ1-4; D unclear. CDR3 length equals 16 residues. Germline V gene data show CDR1 as MGHRA and CDR2 as YSYEKL. The V and J ends lost 3 bases and 4 bases respectively, with 15 bases between them. CDR3 protein: CASSHLKQKINEKLFF. CDR3 DNA: TGCGCCAGCAGCCACCTAAAACAGAAAATTAATGAAAAACTGTTTTTT.

V and J are TRBV5-8 and TRBJ2-7; 15 bases line up with TRBD2. The CDR3 consists of 16 residues. Trimming took 4 bases from V and 2 from J; bases not matched to a gene: 4. The V gene's germline CDR1 is SGHTS and CDR2 YDEGEE. CDR3 region: CASSPRTSGRAYEQYF. In nucleotides, the CDR3 is TGTGCCAGCAGCCCCAGGACTAGCGGGAGGGCCTACGAGCAGTACTTC.

V gene TRBV2 combines with J gene TRBJ1-5, with D perhaps matching TRBD1 (5 bases). The CDR3 runs to 15 residues. Per the germline V gene, CDR1 is SNHLY and CDR2 is FYNNEI. V shed 8 bases and J shed 1 base, with 15 bases lying between them. The DNA for the CDR3 is TGTGCCAGCGATCGTCAGGGAGGGAGCAATCAGCCCCAGCATTTT. Translating gives CASDRQGGSNQPQHF.

The chain carries TRBV9 and TRBJ2-4; D ambiguous. The CDR3 spans 14 residues. Between the trimmed V and J ends, which lost 1 base and 7 bases, there was a span of 12 bases. Per germline, CDR1 SGDLS and CDR2 YYNGEE. CDR3 in DNA: TGTGCCAGCAGCGTACCCTCTAACCCCAACATTCAGTACTTC. Translation gives CASSVPSNPNIQYF.

J is TRBJ2-3 and V is TRBV2; 12 bases agree with TRBD2. The CDR3 contains 16 residues. CDR1 and CDR2 from the germline V gene are SNHLY and FYNNEI. V lost 4 bases, J lost 5 bases, and 7 bases stayed unmatched. In nucleotides, the CDR3 is TGTGCCAGCAGTGCCGGACTAGCGGGGTGGGGAGATACGCAGTATTTT. It codes for CASSAGLAGWGDTQYF.

This chain connects TRBV5-6 to TRBJ1-2; a weak D match, TRBD1 (5 bases). CDR3 size: 13 residues. The V gene's germline CDR1 is SGHDT and CDR2 YYEEEE. V gave up 4 bases and J gave up 3 bases, with 10 bases separating them. The CDR3 coding sequence is TGTGCCAGCAGCGGGGGGTCGTACTATGGCTACACCTTC. Translated, it gives CASSGGSYYGYTF.

V and J are TRBV28 and TRBJ1-6; the D gene is possibly TRBD1 (6 bases). CDR1 is MDHEN and CDR2 is SYDVKM in the germline V gene. This CDR3 comprises 14 residues. Deletions cut 3 bases from V and 7 bases from J, with 10 bases between. Here the CDR3 DNA reads TGTGCCAGCAGTTTGGGGGGGGCCAATTCACCCCTCCACTTT. Amino acids: CASSLGGANSPLHF. The full variable domain, in which reference TRBV28 and TRBJ1-6 provide the parts outside the CDR3, is DVKVTQSSRYLVKRTGEKVFLECVQDMDHENMFWYRQDPGLGLRLIYFSYDVKMKEKGDIPEGYSVSREKKERFSLILESASTNQTSMYLCASSLGGANSPLHFGNGTRLTVT.

The chain combines TRBV5-1 with TRBJ2-7; 8 nucleotides agree with TRBD2. Germline assignment: CDR1 SGHRS and CDR2 YFSETQ. The CDR3 extends over 15 amino acids. V shed 3 bases, J shed 3 bases, and the junction held 8 bases outside the gene matches. CDR3 in DNA: TGCGCCAGCAGCTACAGCGGGAGATCCGACTACGAGCAGTACTTC. It codes for CASSYSGRSDYEQYF.